A single sample gave rise to the 27 T cell receptor beta chains below, sequenced in a study of T cells in Graves' hyperthyroidism and ophthalmopathy. Regions amplified from RNA transcripts were the TCR beta CDR3 regions. With the HTBI primer set, the TCR CDR3 went through a first round of RT-PCR. MiXCR, applied by TCRdb to the multiplex PCR reads, yields one record per CDR3 protein. In the table there are 500,000 to 600,000 distinct CDR3 sequences, 46% of which are singletons. The specimen sequenced was peripheral blood or thyroid tissue (not recorded which). Every receptor here comes from an adult woman with Graves' disease, either hyperthyroidism or ophthalmopathy (not recorded which).

The J gene is TRBJ1-1, the V gene TRBV19, with D unresolved. This CDR3 is 13 amino acids long. Trimming stripped 10 bases from V and 7 bases from J, with 19 bases between. CDR1 is LNHDA, CDR2 SQIVND, per germline (reference sequence). In DNA, the CDR3 is TGTGCCACCGTACAGATTACACGAAATGAAGCTTTCTTT. Its protein product is CATVQITRNEAFF.

This clonotype was counted between two and nine times. V and J are TRBV2 and TRBJ1-4; D ambiguous. V lost 7 bases to trimming and J lost 5 bases, with 8 bases between them. The germline V gene has CDR1 SNHLY and CDR2 FYNNEI. The CDR3 spans 12 residues. The CDR3 region is CASTATNEKLFF. As DNA, the CDR3 is TGTGCCAGCACGGCTACCAATGAAAAACTGTTTTTT.

This clonotype appeared many times. The chain recombines TRBV20-1 with TRBJ1-1; 9 bases fit TRBD1. The CDR3 length is 14 residues. CDR1 is DFQATT and CDR2 is SNEGSKA in the germline V gene (reference sequence). The CDR3 nucleotides read TGCAGATTTCTAGGGACAGGGAGGAACACTGAAGCTTTCTTT. Its translation is CRFLGTGRNTEAFF.

In DNA, the CDR3 is TGTGCCAGCAGTGATTGGACGAAATCCCCAATCGAGCAGTACTTC. This encodes CASSDWTKSPIEQYF. The chain employs TRBV6-1 and TRBJ2-7, with D hard to call. This CDR3 is 15 amino acids long. The germline V and J ends were trimmed by 3 bases and 6 bases, with 18 bases remaining between them. The germline CDR1 and CDR2 sequences are MNHNS and SASEGT.

This rearrangement joins TRBV6-1 to TRBJ1-2; the D gene is possibly TRBD1 (5 bases). The CDR3 extends over 14 amino acids. The V end was cut by 5 bases, the J end by 3 bases, with 13 bases between. Germline V gene data show CDR1 as MNHNS and CDR2 as SASEGT. As DNA, the CDR3 is TGTGCCAGCAGTTTGGGACGGAACTACTATGGCTACACCTTC. It yields the protein CASSLGRNYYGYTF.

This clonotype was recorded a few times. V gene TRBV19 combines with J gene TRBJ2-7; D possibly uses TRBD1 or TRBD2 (5 bases each). V lost 6 bases, J lost 3 bases, and 15 bases lay in between. Germline CDR1 LNHDA, CDR2 SQIVND (reference sequence). The CDR3 loop spans 14 amino acids. CDR3 protein: CASSRGTINYEQYF. The CDR3 nucleotides are TGTGCCAGTAGCCGAGGGACGATTAACTACGAGCAGTACTTC.

The table lists this clonotype with many counts. V and J are TRBV10-3 and TRBJ1-2; no clear D gene. Trimming removed 7 bases at V and 0 bases at J, with 9 bases between. Germline-derived CDR1 and CDR2 are ENHRY and SYGVKD. The CDR3 extends over 13 amino acids. CDR3 amino acids: CAIISIANYGYTF. The CDR3 DNA is TGTGCCATCATATCGATCGCTAACTATGGCTACACCTTC.

Worth noting for this clonotype: A much larger clone is a single base away; this may be a read error. The V gene is TRBV19, the J gene TRBJ2-7; 9 bases align to TRBD1. CDR3 length: 17 amino acids. Germline-derived CDR1 and CDR2 are LNHDA and SQIVND (reference sequence). This chain's CDR3 is CASGISYGTGLSYEQYF. Written as DNA, the CDR3 is TGTGCCAGTGGTATATCTTATGGGACAGGGCTCTCCTACGAGCAGTACTTC.

In this sample, this clonotype turned up many times. The chain carries TRBV4-2 and TRBJ1-6; TRBD1 might be the D (5 bases). This CDR3 is built from 16 residues. Trimming removed 1 base from V and 5 bases from J, with 12 bases in between. Germline values: CDR1 LGHNA, CDR2 YNFKEQ. The CDR3 protein is CASSQARGTDNSPLHF. The CDR3 DNA reads TGTGCCAGCAGCCAAGCCCGGGGGACCGATAATTCACCCCTCCACTTT.

This clonotype appeared once. The CDR3 region is CATSDLSGTPRAVSNQPQHF. CDR3 coding DNA: TGTGCCACCAGTGATTTAAGTGGGACACCGCGCGCTGTAAGCAATCAGCCCCAGCATTTT. The chain recombines TRBV24-1 with TRBJ1-5, with TRBD1 as a possible D gene (6 bases). The CDR3 is made up of 20 amino acids. Deletions cut 1 base from V and 1 base from J, with 22 bases between. The germline V gene has CDR1 KGHDR and CDR2 SFDVKD.

This clonotype has at least ten counts. This sequence joins TRBV6-1 and TRBJ1-2, with 9 bases fitting TRBD1. The length of the CDR3 is 14 residues. Germline V gene data show CDR1 as MNHNS and CDR2 as SASEGT. The junction had 2 bases not matched to a gene; V was cut back by 0 bases and J by 6 bases. DNA for the CDR3: TGTGCCAGCAGTGAAGCGGGGACAGGGAATGGCTACACCTTC. Amino acids: CASSEAGTGNGYTF.

The chain is built from TRBV24-1 and TRBJ2-2; no firm D call. V lost 5 bases and J 0 bases, leaving 9 bases between the germline ends. Looked up from germline, CDR1 is KGHDR and CDR2 is SFDVKD. This CDR3 spans 15 amino acids. The CDR3 coding sequence is TGTGCCACCAGTGTCGGCACGACGAACACCGGGGAGCTGTTTTTT. As protein: CATSVGTTNTGELFF.

The chain is built from TRBV2 and TRBJ1-5; D gene uncertain. The CDR3 sequence is 14 residues long. The V gene's germline CDR1 is SNHLY and CDR2 FYNNEI. The V end lost 6 bases, the J end lost 2 bases, and 11 bases lay between the germline ends. The CDR3: CASRLPSGNQPQHF. For the CDR3, the DNA is TGTGCCAGCAGACTTCCTAGCGGCAATCAGCCCCAGCATTTT. Drawing the rest from reference TRBV2 and TRBJ1-5, the complete variable domain is EPEVTQTPSHQVTQMGQEVILRCVPISNHLYFYWYRQILGQKVEFLVSFYNNEISEKSEIFDDQFSVERPDGSNFTLKIRSTKLEDSAMYFCASRLPSGNQPQHFGDGTRLSIL.

Of note for this clonotype: This CDR3 is missing its conserved last phenylalanine or tryptophan, likely due to a read error. No DNA is shown, since the ends of the CDR3 on it are uncertain; the CDR3 is the one TCRdb lists. The J gene is TRBJ2-6, the V gene TRBV7-2. The CDR3 is 9 amino acids in total, end residues counted. Per germline, CDR1 SGHTA and CDR2 FQGNSA. This CDR3 is CASSPSGTS.

The rearrangement links TRBV6-5 to TRBJ1-4; D uncertain. CDR1 is MNHEY, CDR2 SVGAGI, per germline. CDR3 length: 14 amino acids. V lost 6 bases, J lost 3 bases, and 11 bases lay in between. In nucleotides, the CDR3 is TGTGCCAGCAGATGGGTGTCAGCTAATGAAAAACTGTTTTTT. The encoded protein is CASRWVSANEKLFF.

The table lists this clonotype with a few counts. The V gene is TRBV4-1, the J gene TRBJ2-7; tentatively, D is TRBD1 or TRBD2 (5 bases each). The CDR3 sequence is 12 residues long. The germline CDR1 and CDR2 sequences are MGHRA and YSYEKL. The CDR3 reads CGGEYKPYEQYF. The CDR3 coding sequence is TGCGGAGGGGAATATAAACCCTACGAGCAGTACTTC.

V gene TRBV20-1 combines with J gene TRBJ2-7, with TRBD2 identical over 9 bases. The trim removed 6 bases at V and 6 bases at J, leaving 3 bases unmatched. This CDR3 has 11 residues. Germline V gene data show CDR1 as DFQATT and CDR2 as SNEGSKA (reference sequence). CDR3 sequence reads: CSAEREVEQYF. The CDR3 DNA is TGCAGTGCAGAGCGGGAGGTCGAGCAGTACTTC.

Here the CDR3 reads CASSYGRNQPQHF. Here the CDR3 DNA reads TGTGCCAGCAGTTACGGGCGGAATCAGCCCCAGCATTTT. The rearrangement joins TRBV7-9 to TRBJ1-5, with D hard to call. The CDR3 spans 13 residues. Trimming removed 6 bases at V and 4 bases at J, with 10 bases between. The germline V gene encodes CDR1 SEHNR and CDR2 FQNEAQ (reference sequence). Full variable domain (rest looked up from reference TRBV7-9 and TRBJ1-5): DTGVSQNPRHKITKRGQNVTFRCDPISEHNRLYWYRQTLGQGPEFLTYFQNEAQLEKSRLLSDRFSAERPKGSFSTLEIQRTEQGDSAMYLCASSYGRNQPQHFGDGTRLSIL.

This chain joins TRBV7-9 and TRBJ1-5; D gene uncertain. V lost 1 base and J lost 2, with 9 bases in between. This CDR3 spans 15 amino acids. Germline CDR1 SEHNR, CDR2 FQNEAQ (reference sequence). The chain's CDR3 is CASSLVPWGNQPQHF. The CDR3 coding sequence is TGTGCCAGCAGCTTAGTTCCCTGGGGCAATCAGCCCCAGCATTTT. Filled out from reference TRBV7-9 and TRBJ1-5, the complete variable domain reads DTGVSQNPRHKITKRGQNVTFRCDPISEHNRLYWYRQTLGQGPEFLTYFQNEAQLEKSRLLSDRFSAERPKGSFSTLEIQRTEQGDSAMYLCASSLVPWGNQPQHFGDGTRLSIL.

The chain recombines TRBV6-2 or TRBV6-3 with TRBJ1-5; D ambiguous. V lost 8 bases and J lost 1, with 24 bases in between. This CDR3 region has 18 residues. The germline V gene has CDR1 MNHEY and CDR2 SVGEGT. CDR3 coding DNA: TGTGCCAGCGTCCCCGGCGCGGCGGCCCCGCAGAGCAATCAGCCCCAGCATTTT. Residues: CASVPGAAAPQSNQPQHF.

Only a few counts were recorded for this clonotype. A much larger clone is a single base away; this may be a read error. The chain combines TRBV28 with TRBJ1-5; D gene unclear. V gave up 7 bases and J gave up 0 bases, with 4 bases separating them. Germline CDR1 MDHEN, CDR2 SYDVKM. The CDR3 contains 12 residues. Written as DNA, the CDR3 is TGTGCCAGCACTATTAGCAATCAGCCCCAGCATTTT. Translated: CASTISNQPQHF.

This clonotype showed up many times. This chain's CDR3 is CASSPTGGVYEQYF. The CDR3 DNA sequence: TGTGCCAGCAGCCCAACGGGGGGAGTCTACGAGCAGTACTTC. The chain combines TRBV7-3 with TRBJ2-7, with 7 nucleotides matching TRBD2. The CDR3 is made up of 14 amino acids. The ends lost 5 bases at V and 3 bases at J; junction bases unmatched: 7. Germline V CDR1 and CDR2: SGHTA, FQGTGA.

This chain joins TRBV15 and TRBJ2-7; possibly TRBD2 for D (7 bases). Per germline, CDR1 LNHNV and CDR2 YYDKDF (reference sequence). The length of the CDR3 is 17 residues. V gave up 1 base and J gave up 3 bases, with 19 bases separating them. Here the CDR3 DNA reads TGTGCCACCAGCAGAGGACGGGGGGCTTGGCTTTACTACGAGCAGTACTTC. This codes for CATSRGRGAWLYYEQYF.

The V gene is TRBV7-9, the J gene TRBJ1-4; D gene ambiguous. The V end was cut by 5 bases, the J end by 7 bases, with 14 bases between. Per germline, CDR1 SEHNR and CDR2 FQNEAQ (reference sequence). The CDR3 consists of 14 residues. CDR3 nucleotides: TGTGCCAGCAGCCAACTAGCGGGAAGTGAAAAACTGTTTTTT. Amino acid sequence: CASSQLAGSEKLFF.

This clonotype was recorded at least ten times. The CDR3 loop is CASRGMGVTNEKLFF. CDR3 coding DNA: TGTGCCAGCAGGGGAATGGGGGTCACTAATGAAAAACTGTTTTTT. The V and J genes are TRBV2 and TRBJ1-4, with D perhaps matching TRBD1 (5 bases). Germline CDR1 and CDR2: SNHLY and FYNNEI. The CDR3 is 15 amino acids. The germline V and J ends were trimmed by 6 bases and 2 bases, with 13 bases remaining between them.

At least ten counts were recorded for this clonotype. The rearrangement joins TRBV4-3 to TRBJ2-5; no clear D. Germline-derived CDR1 and CDR2 are LGHNA and YSLEER. The V and J ends lost 0 bases and 1 base respectively, with 12 bases between them. The CDR3 covers 16 residues. The CDR3 coding sequence is TGCGCCAGCAGCCAAGAGGCGACGCGCCCCCAAGAGACCCAGTACTTC. Translation gives CASSQEATRPQETQYF.

This clonotype was found many times. The chain recombines TRBV29-1 with TRBJ1-1; D may be TRBD1 (6 bases). V dropped 7 bases and J dropped 4 bases, with 16 bases sitting between them. The CDR3 has 13 residues. Germline V CDR1 and CDR2: SQVTM, ANQGSEA. The CDR3 sequence: CSAEIGGGTEAFF. The DNA of the CDR3 is TGCAGCGCCGAGATAGGGGGGGGCACTGAAGCTTTCTTT.